This T cell receptor (beta chain) was observed in a study of regulatory T cells in long-lasting Graves disease. Study as a whole: Antithyroid drugs had been taken under 3 months by newly diagnosed Graves' patients.

General study results and limits: For persistent Graves' patients, TCR diversity was lower than for newly diagnosed ones.

Time point: newly diagnosed GD, antithyroid drugs for less than 3 months. Generation of the TCR library employed RNA extracted from PBMCs. Sequencing libraries for TCR beta were prepared with iRepertoire HTBI primers and Arm-PCR of CDR3 regions. A single record per CDR3 protein comes from TCRdb applying MiXCR to the multiplex PCR reads. Among some 250,000 distinct CDR3 sequences listed, around 18% were seen once. On this clonotype: As yet, its antigen is unknown.

The sample was also reused in another study, on T cells in Graves' hyperthyroidism and ophthalmopathy. This second report adds: Recently diagnosed hyperthyroidism of less than 2 months' duration affected patients aged 18 to 65. The majority of expanded thyroid clonotypes above 0.001 also appeared in blood.

The sequence came from a woman aged 30 to 39 with Graves disease. The sequencing here drew on peripheral blood mononuclear cells (PBMCs), taken at new diagnosis, from a patient treated with antithyroid drugs.

CDR3 sequence reads: CASSNRGEQYF. Here the CDR3 DNA reads TGTGCCAGCAGTAACAGGGGTGAGCAGTACTTC. The chain has TRBV12-3 or TRBV12-4 and TRBJ2-7; 7 nucleotides line up with TRBD1. There are 11 residues in the CDR3. Trimming at V came to 5 bases and at J to 7 bases, leaving 2 bases not matched to a gene.